This TCR beta chain originates from a study of T-cell reconstitution after alpha-beta-depleted transplantation in children. Points from the study as a whole: Reportedly, roughly two months post-transplant, alpha-beta T cells arose from several hundred expanded graft clones. There were some patients whose high TCRbeta diversity at day 60 came from surviving recipient T cells and thymic progenitors. Among T cells one year after transplant, newly produced cells accounted for most counts and diversity.

This clonotype was observed many times. Its specificity is not known. For TCRbeta, the library was prepared with unique molecular identifiers. Each CDR3 protein gets one entry after TCRdb re-called the PCR reads with MiXCR. The sample includes some 220,000 distinct CDR3 sequences, under 13% of them seen just once. The receptor's source is a child less than two years old with acute myeloid leukemia, due to receive a stem cell transplant. The sample consisted of PBMCs, taken before TCRalphabeta/CD19-depleted stem cell transplant.

The CDR3 DNA reads as TGCAGTGCTAGAAAGTTGGGGGATCAAGAGACCCAGTACTTC. Its translation is CSARKLGDQETQYF. This chain uses TRBV20-1 with TRBJ2-5, with D perhaps assigned TRBD1 or TRBD2 (5 bases each). The CDR3 has 14 residues. Germline CDR1 DFQATT, CDR2 SNEGSKA (reference sequence). The V gene lost 2 bases and the J gene lost 2 bases, with 12 bases spanning the gap.